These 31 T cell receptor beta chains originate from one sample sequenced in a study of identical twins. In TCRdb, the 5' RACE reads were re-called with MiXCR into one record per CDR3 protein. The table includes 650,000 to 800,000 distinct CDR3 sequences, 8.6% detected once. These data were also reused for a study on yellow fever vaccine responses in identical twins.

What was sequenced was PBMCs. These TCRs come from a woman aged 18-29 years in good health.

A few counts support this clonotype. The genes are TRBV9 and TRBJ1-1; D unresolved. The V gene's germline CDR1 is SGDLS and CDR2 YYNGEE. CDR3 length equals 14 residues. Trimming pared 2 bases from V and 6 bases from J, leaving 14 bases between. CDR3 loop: CASSVSPWSPEAFF. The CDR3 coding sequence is TGTGCCAGCAGCGTTTCTCCTTGGTCACCTGAAGCTTTCTTT. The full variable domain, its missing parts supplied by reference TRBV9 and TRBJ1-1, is DSGVTQTPKHLITATGQRVTLRCSPRSGDLSVYWYQQSLDQGLQFLIQYYNGEERAKGNILERFSAQQFPDLHSELNLSSLELGDSALYFCASSVSPWSPEAFFGQGTRLTVV.

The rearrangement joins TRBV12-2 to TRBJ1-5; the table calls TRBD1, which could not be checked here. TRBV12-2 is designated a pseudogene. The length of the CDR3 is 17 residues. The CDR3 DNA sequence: TGTGCAAGTCGCTTGGGCCGGACAGGGTGTGGCAATCAGCCCCAGCATTTT. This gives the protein CASRLGRTGCGNQPQHF.

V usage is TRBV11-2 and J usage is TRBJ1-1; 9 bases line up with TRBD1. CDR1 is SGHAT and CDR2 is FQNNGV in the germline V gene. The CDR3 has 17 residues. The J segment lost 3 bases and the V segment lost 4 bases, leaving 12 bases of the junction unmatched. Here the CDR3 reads CASSSDGDREGDTEAFF. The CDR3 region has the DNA TGTGCCAGCAGCTCCGACGGGGACAGGGAAGGAGACACTGAAGCTTTCTTT.

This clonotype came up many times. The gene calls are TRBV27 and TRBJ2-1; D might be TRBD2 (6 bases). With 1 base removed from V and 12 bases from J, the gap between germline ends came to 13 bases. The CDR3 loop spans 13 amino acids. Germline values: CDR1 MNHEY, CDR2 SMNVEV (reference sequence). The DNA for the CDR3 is TGTGCCAGCAGTTTATGGGGGGAACTGGGGCAGTTCTTC. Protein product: CASSLWGELGQFF.

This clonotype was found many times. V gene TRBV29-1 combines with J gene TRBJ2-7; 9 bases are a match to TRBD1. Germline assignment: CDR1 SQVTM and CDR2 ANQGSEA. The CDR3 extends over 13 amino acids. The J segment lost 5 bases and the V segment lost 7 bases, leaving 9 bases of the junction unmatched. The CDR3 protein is CSARDREGDEQYF. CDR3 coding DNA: TGCAGCGCCCGGGACAGGGAGGGCGACGAGCAGTACTTC.

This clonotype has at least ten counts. The CDR3 region has the DNA TGCGCCAGCAGCCAAGGAACGGGACAGGGCACAGATACGCAGTATTTT. Translated, it gives CASSQGTGQGTDTQYF. The rearrangement joins TRBV4-3 to TRBJ2-3, with TRBD1 identical over 8 bases. This CDR3 comprises 16 residues. V lost 1 base to trimming and J lost 1 base; unmatched junction nucleotides: 4. Germline-derived CDR1 and CDR2 are LGHNA and YSLEER.

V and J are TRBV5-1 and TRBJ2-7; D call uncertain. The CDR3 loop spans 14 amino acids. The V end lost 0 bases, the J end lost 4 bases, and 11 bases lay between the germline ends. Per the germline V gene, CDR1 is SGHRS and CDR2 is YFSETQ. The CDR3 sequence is CASSLVVGGYEQYF. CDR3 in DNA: TGCGCCAGCAGCTTGGTGGTCGGTGGATACGAGCAGTACTTC.

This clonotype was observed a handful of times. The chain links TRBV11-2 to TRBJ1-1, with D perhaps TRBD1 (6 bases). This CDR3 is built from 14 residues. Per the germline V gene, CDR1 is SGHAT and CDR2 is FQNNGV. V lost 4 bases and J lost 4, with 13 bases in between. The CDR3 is CASSSSDRPTEAFF. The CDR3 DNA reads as TGTGCCAGCAGCTCCAGCGACAGGCCCACTGAAGCTTTCTTT. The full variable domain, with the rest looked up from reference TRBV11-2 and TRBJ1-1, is EAGVAQSPRYKIIEKRQSVAFWCNPISGHATLYWYQQILGQGPKLLIQFQNNGVVDDSQLPKDRFSAERLKGVDSTLKIQPAKLEDSAVYLCASSSSDRPTEAFFGQGTRLTVV.

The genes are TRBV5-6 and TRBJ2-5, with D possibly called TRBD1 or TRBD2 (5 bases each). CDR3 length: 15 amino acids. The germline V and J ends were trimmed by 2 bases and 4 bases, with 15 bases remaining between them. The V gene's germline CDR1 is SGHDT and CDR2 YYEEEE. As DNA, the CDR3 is TGTGCCAGCAGCTTCACCGGGACCGCCCGAGAGACCCAGTACTTC. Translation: CASSFTGTARETQYF.

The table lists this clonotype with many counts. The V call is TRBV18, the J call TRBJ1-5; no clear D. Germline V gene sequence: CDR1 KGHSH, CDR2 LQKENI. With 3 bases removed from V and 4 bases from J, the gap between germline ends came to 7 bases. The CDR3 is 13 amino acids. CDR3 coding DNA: TGTGCCAGCTCACCCTACGGAAATCAGCCCCAGCATTTT. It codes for CASSPYGNQPQHF.

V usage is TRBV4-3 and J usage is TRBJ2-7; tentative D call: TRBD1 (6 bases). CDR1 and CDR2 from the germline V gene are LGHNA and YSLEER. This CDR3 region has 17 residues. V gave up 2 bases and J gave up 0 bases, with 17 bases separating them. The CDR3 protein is CASSQFPSDRHSYEQYF. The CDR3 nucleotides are TGCGCCAGCAGCCAATTCCCCTCGGACAGACACTCCTACGAGCAGTACTTC.

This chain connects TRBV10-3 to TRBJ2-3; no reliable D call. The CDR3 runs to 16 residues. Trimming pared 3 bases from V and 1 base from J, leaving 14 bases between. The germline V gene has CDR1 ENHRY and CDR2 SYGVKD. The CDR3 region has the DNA TGTGCCATCAGTGAAGGAAAGGGCTCGGGCACAGATACGCAGTATTTT. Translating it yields CAISEGKGSGTDTQYF.

The CDR3 DNA reads as TGCGCCAGCAGCTCTCCCTTACGCCCGCCCCCAACGGTGTACCAAGAGACCCAGTACTTC. It specifies CASSSPLRPPPTVYQETQYF. This chain joins TRBV5-1 and TRBJ2-5, with unresolved D. This CDR3 has 20 amino acids. V gave up 3 bases and J gave up 0 bases, with 27 bases separating them. Germline-derived CDR1 and CDR2 are SGHRS and YFSETQ. Drawing the rest from reference TRBV5-1 and TRBJ2-5, the complete variable domain is KAGVTQTPRYLIKTRGQQVTLSCSPISGHRSVSWYQQTPGQGLQFLFEYFSETQRNKGNFPGRFSGRQFSNSRSEMNVSTLELGDSALYLCASSSPLRPPPTVYQETQYFGPGTRLLVL.

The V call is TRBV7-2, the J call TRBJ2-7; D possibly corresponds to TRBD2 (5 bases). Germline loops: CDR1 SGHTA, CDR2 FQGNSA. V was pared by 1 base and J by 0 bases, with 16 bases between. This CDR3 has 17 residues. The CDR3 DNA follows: TGTGCCAGCAGCTTAGTGGGTGGGAGTTTCCCCTCCTACGAGCAGTACTTC. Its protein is CASSLVGGSFPSYEQYF. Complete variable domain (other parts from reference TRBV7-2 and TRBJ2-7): GAGVSQSPSNKVTEKGKDVELRCDPISGHTALYWYRQSLGQGLEFLIYFQGNSAPDKSGLPSDRFSAERTGGSVSTLTIQRTQQEDSAVYLCASSLVGGSFPSYEQYFGPGTRLTVT.

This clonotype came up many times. CDR3 nucleotide sequence: TGTGCCAGCAGTGAATCAGGGGGCGCTTCGATTAACTATGGCTACACCTTC. The encoded protein is CASSESGGASINYGYTF. J is TRBJ1-2 and V is TRBV25-1, with TRBD1 matching over 8 bases. Germline V gene data show CDR1 as MGHDK and CDR2 as SYGVNS. V trimming: 1 base; J trimming: 1 base; junction bases outside the gene matches: 8. The CDR3 extends over 17 amino acids.

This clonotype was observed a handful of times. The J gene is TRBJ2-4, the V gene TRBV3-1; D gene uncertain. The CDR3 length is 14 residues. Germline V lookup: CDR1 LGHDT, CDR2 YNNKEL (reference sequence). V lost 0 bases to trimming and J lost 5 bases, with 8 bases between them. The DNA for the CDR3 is TGTGCCAGCAGCCAAGATCCAGGACAAAACATTCAGTACTTC. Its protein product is CASSQDPGQNIQYF.

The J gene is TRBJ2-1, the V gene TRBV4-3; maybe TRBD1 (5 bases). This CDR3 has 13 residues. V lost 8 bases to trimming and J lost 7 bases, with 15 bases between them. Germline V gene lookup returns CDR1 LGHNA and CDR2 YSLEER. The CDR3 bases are TGCGCCAGCGGTCCCAGGGTTGGTAATGAGCAGTTCTTC. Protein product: CASGPRVGNEQFF.

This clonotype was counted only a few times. The CDR3 protein is CASSQDSAGDEKLFF. The CDR3 nucleotides read TGTGCCAGCAGCCAAGATTCGGCAGGGGATGAAAAACTGTTTTTT. The J gene is TRBJ1-4, the V gene TRBV4-2; a possible D gene is TRBD1 (6 bases). CDR1 LGHNA and CDR2 YNFKEQ come from the germline V gene. The CDR3 has 15 residues. With 0 bases removed from V and 6 bases from J, the gap between germline ends came to 11 bases.

The CDR3 DNA is TGTGCCAGCAGCTTTGGGGATGCAATAGACAGAAGCAAAAACATTCAGTACTTC. Its protein product is CASSFGDAIDRSKNIQYF. The rearrangement links TRBV11-1 to TRBJ2-4, with a possible D match to TRBD1 (5 bases). Germline V gene lookup returns CDR1 SGHAT and CDR2 FQDESV (reference sequence). Trimming took off 3 bases at V and 3 bases at J, with 21 bases between the two ends. The CDR3 runs to 18 residues.

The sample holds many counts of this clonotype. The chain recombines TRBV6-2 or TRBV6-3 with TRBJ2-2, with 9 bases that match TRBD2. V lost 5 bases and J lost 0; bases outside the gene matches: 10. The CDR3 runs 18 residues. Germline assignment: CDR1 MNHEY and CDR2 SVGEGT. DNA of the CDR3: TGTGCCAGCAGTCCCGTACCGGGACTAGCACCGAACACCGGGGAGCTGTTTTTT. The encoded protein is CASSPVPGLAPNTGELFF.

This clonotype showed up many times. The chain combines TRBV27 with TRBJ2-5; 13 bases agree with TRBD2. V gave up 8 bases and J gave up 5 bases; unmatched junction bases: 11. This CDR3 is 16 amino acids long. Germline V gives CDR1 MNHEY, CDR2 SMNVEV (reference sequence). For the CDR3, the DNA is TGTGCCAGCGCCCAACTAGCGGGAGGGCCGATGGAGACCCAGTACTTC. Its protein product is CASAQLAGGPMETQYF.

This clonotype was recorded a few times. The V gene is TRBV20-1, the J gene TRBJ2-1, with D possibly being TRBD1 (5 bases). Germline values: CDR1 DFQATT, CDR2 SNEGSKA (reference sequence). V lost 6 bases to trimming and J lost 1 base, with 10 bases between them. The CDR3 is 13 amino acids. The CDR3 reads CSARASSYNEQFF. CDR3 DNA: TGCAGTGCCAGGGCCAGTTCCTACAATGAGCAGTTCTTC.

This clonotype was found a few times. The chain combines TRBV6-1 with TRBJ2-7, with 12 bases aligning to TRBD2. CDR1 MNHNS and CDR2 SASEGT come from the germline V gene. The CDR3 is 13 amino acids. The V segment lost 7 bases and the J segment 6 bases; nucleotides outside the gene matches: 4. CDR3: CASKGLAGSEQYF. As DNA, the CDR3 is TGTGCCAGCAAAGGACTAGCGGGAAGCGAGCAGTACTTC.

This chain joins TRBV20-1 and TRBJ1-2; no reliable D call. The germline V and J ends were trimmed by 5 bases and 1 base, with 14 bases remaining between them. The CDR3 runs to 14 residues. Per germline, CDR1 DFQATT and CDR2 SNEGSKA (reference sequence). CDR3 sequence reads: CSAPQTGSNYGYTF. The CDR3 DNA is TGCAGTGCTCCGCAAACTGGGAGTAACTATGGCTACACCTTC.

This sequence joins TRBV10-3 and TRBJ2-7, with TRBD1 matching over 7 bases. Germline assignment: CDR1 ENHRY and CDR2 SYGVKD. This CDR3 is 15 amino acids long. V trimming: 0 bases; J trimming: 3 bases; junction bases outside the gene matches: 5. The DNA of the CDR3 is TGTGCCATCAGTGAGTCGGGACAGATAAACTACGAGCAGTACTTC. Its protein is CAISESGQINYEQYF.

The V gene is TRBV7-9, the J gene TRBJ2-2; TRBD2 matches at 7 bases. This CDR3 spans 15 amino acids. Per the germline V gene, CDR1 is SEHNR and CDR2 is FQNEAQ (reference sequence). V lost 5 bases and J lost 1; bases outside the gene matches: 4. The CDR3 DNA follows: TGTGCCAGCAGCCTAAGCGGGATGAACACCGGGGAGCTGTTTTTT. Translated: CASSLSGMNTGELFF.

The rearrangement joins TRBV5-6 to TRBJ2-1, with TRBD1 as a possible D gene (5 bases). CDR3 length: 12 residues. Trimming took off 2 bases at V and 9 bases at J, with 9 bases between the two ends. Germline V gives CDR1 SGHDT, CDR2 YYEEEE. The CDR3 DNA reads TGTGCCAGCAGCTTCCCAAGGGGTGAGCAGTTCTTC. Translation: CASSFPRGEQFF.

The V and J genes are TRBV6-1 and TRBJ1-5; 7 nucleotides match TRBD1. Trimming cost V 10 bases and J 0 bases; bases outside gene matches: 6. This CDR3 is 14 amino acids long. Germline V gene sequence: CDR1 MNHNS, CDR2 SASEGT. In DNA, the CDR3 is TGTGCCATTTATACAGGGGATAGCAATCAGCCCCAGCATTTT. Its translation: CAIYTGDSNQPQHF.

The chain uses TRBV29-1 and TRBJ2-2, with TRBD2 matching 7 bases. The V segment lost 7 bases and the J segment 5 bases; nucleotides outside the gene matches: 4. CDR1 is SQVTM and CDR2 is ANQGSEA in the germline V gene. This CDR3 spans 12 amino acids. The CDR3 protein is CSGGEGTGELFF. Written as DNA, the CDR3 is TGCAGCGGAGGGGAGGGGACCGGGGAGCTGTTTTTT.

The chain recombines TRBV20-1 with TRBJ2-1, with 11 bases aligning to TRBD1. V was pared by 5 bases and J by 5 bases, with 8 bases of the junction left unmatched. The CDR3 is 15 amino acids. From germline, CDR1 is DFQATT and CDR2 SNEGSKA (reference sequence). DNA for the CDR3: TGCAGTGCTGCCAGGACAGGGGGCATCAACAATGAGCAGTTCTTC. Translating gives CSAARTGGINNEQFF.

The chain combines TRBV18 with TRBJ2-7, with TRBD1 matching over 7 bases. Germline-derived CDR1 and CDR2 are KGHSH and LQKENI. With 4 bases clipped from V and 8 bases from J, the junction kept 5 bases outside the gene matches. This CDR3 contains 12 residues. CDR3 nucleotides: TGTGCCAGCTCACAGGGGGCCCCCCAGCAGTACTTC. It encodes CASSQGAPQQYF.